This TCR beta chain was sequenced for a study of T-cell memory formation after mild COVID-19. Whole-study findings and limits: Memory from before infection featured some responding clones, which suggests cross-reactive memory joined. Day 15 to 85 contracting clones showed balanced CD4/CD8; later expanders leaned CD4+. Contracting CD4+ clones were located mainly in CM and EM, and CD8+ clones in EMRA.

This clonotype has a handful of counts. Antigen unknown. Trimming took 4 bases from V and 1 from J, leaving 10 bases between them. Germline CDR1 and CDR2: LGHNA and YSLEER. This CDR3 is 14 amino acids long. One entry per CDR3 protein, called by TCRdb with MiXCR from the 5' RACE reads. The sample includes under 300,000 distinct CDR3 sequences, roughly a tenth of them seen just once. The V and J genes are TRBV4-3 and TRBJ1-1, with D possibly matching TRBD1 (5 bases). The TCR comes from a man aged 18 to 30 who had mild COVID-19 (a few samples of this study predate the infection). Cell type and time point are not known. The sample consisted of PBMCs or a T cell subset sorted from them (not recorded which). The CDR3 DNA is TGCGCCAGCAGCCGACTTACAGGGAACACTGAAGCTTTCTTT. This sequence encodes CASSRLTGNTEAFF.